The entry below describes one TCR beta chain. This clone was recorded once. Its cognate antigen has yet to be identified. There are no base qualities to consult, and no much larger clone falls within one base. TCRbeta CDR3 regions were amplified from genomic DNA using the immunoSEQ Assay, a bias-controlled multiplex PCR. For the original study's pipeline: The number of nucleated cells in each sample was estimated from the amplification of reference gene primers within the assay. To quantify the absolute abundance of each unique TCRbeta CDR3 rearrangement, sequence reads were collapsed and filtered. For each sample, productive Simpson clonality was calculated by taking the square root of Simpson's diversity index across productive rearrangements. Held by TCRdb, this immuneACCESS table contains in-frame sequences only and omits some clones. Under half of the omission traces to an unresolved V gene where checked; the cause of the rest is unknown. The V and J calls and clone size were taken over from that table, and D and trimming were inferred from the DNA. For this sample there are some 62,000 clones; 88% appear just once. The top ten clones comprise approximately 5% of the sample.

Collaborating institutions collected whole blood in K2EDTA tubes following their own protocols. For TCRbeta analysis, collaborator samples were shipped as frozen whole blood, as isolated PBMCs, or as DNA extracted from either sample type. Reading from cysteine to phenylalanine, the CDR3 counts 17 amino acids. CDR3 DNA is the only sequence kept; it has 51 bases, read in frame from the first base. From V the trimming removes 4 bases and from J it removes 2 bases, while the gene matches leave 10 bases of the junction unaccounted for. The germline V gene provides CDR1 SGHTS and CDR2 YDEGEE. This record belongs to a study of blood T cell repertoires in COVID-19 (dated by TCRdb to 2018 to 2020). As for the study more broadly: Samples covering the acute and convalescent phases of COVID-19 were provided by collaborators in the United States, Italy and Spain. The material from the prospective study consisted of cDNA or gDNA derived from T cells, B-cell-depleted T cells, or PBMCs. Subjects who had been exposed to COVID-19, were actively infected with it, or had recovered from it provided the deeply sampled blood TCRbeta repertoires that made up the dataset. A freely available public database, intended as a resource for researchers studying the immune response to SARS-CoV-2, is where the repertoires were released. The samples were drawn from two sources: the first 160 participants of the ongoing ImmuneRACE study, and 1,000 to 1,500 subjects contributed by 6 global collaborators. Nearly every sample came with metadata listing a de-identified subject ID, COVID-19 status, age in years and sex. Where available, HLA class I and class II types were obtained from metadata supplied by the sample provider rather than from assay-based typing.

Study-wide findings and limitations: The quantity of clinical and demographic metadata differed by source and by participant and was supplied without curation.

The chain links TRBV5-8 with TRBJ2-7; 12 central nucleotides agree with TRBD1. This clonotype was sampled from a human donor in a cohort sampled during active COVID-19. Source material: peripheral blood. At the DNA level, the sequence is TGTGCCAGCAGCGTTTTAGGGACAGGGGGCGAAACCTACGAGCAGTACTTC. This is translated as CASSVLGTGGETYEQYF.